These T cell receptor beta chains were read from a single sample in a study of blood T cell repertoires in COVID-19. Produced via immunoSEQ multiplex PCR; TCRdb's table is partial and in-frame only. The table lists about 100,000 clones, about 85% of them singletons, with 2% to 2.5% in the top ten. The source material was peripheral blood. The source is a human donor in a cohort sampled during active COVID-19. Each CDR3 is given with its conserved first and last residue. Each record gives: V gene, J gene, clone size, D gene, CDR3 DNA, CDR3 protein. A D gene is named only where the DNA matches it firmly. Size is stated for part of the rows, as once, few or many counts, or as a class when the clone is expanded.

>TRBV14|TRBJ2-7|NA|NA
TGTGCCAGCAGCCAATCAGTGGAGCAGTACTTC
CASSQSVEQYF
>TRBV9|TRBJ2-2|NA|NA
TGTGCCAGCAGCGTCGCCGGGGAGCTGTTTTTT
CASSVAGELFF
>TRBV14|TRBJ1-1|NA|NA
TGTGCCAGCAGCCCGACAGAACCGTACACTGAAGCTTTCTTT
CASSPTEPYTEAFF
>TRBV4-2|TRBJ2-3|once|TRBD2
TGTGCCAGCAGCCCTCGACTAGCGGGAGGGCCAGTAGCAGATACGCAGTATTTT
CASSPRLAGGPVADTQYF
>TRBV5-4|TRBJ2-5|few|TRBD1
TGTGCCAGCTCGGACAGGGGCCAGGAGACCCAGTACTTC
CASSDRGQETQYF
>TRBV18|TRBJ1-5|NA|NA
TGTGCCAGCTCACCAATGCTAGGTGATCAGCCCCAGCATTTT
CASSPMLGDQPQHF
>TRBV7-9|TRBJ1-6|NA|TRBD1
TGTGCCAGCAGCGTTCCGGGACAGGGGAATTCACCCCTCCACTTT
CASSVPGQGNSPLHF
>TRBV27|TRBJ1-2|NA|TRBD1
TGTGCCAGCAGTTCTTCACCCGGGACAGCGGATAACTATGGCTACACCTTC
CASSSSPGTADNYGYTF
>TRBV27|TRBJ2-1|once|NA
TGTGCCAGCAGTTCTACCCCGGGGAGCTCCTACAATGAGCAGTTCTTC
CASSSTPGSSYNEQFF
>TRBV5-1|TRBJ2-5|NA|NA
TGCGCCAGCAGCTCTAACCGGGAGACAGAGACCCAGTACTTC
CASSSNRETETQYF
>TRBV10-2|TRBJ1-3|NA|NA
TGCGCCAGCAGCGGACAGGGAAACACCATATATTTT
CASSGQGNTIYF
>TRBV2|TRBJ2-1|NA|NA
TGTGCCAGCAGTGAAGCGTGGGGGGGCGGTGAGCAGTTCTTC
CASSEAWGGGEQFF
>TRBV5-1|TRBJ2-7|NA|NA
TGCGCCAGCAGCCGGAACGGAATCCCGGGGAACTACGAGCAGTACTTC
CASSRNGIPGNYEQYF
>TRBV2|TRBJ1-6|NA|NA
TGTGCCGGCACCGTGGGGACTCCTAATTCACCCCTCCACTTT
CAGTVGTPNSPLHF
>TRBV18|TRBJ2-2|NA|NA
TGTGCCAGCTCACGGCAGGGGACCGGGGAGCTGTTTTTT
CASSRQGTGELFF
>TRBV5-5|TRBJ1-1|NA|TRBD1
TGTGCCAGCAGCTTGATGGGGACAGGGACCATGAACACTGAAGCTTTCTTT
CASSLMGTGTMNTEAFF
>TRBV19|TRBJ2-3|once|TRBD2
TGTGCCAGTAGGACTAGCGGGAGAGCAGATACGCAGTATTTT
CASRTSGRADTQYF
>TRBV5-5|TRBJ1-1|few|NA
TGTGCCAGCAGCTTTGACAGGCGGGTCGAAGCTTTCTTT
CASSFDRRVEAFF
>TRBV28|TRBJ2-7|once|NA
TGTGCCAGCAGTTCCTACAGAGCCTACGAGCAGTACTTC
CASSSYRAYEQYF
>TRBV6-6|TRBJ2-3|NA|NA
TGTGCCAGCAGTCAACTAGCCCAAACGCAGTATTTT
CASSQLAQTQYF
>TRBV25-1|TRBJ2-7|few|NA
TGTGCCAGCAGCGAGCGCAGGGGACTAACCTACGAGCAGTACTTC
CASSERRGLTYEQYF
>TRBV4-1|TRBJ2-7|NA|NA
TGCGCCAGCAGCCAAGATCTAAAGACACCCTACGAGCAGTACTTC
CASSQDLKTPYEQYF
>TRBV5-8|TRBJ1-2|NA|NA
TGTGCCAGCAGCTTGGACACAAACTATGGCTACACCTTC
CASSLDTNYGYTF
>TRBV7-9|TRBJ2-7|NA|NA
TGTGCCAGCAGCTTAGCGCTGGCTGACAACACCTACGAGCAGTACTTC
CASSLALADNTYEQYF
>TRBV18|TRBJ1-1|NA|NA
TGTGCCAGCTCACCAGGGGCGGGGCAGAACACTGAAGCTTTCTTT
CASSPGAGQNTEAFF
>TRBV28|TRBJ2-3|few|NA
TGTGCCAGCAGTTTTTTGGCGGGAACAGATACGCAGTATTTT
CASSFLAGTDTQYF
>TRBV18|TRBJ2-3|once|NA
TGTGCCAGCTCACCGATGACTACCGGGGATACGCAGTATTTT
CASSPMTTGDTQYF
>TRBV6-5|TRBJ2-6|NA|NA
TGTGCCAGCAGTTGGGGGGAAGGGGCCAACGTCCTGACTTTC
CASSWGEGANVLTF
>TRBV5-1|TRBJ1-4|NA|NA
TGCGCCAGCAGCAGGGAGGCAGGGAGTGAAAAACTGTTTTTT
CASSREAGSEKLFF
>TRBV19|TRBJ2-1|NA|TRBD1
TGTGCCAGTAGTATACCTACAGGGGTTAGCTCCTACAATGAGCAGTTCTTC
CASSIPTGVSSYNEQFF
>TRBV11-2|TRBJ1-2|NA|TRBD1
TGTGCCAGCAGCCCCGGGACAGCCTTTAACTTCTATGGCTACACCTTC
CASSPGTAFNFYGYTF
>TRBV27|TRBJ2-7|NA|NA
TGTGCCAGCAGGCCCGACAGGGCCGGGGGAGAGCAGTACTTC
CASRPDRAGGEQYF
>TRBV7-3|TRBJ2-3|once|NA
TGTGCCAGCAGCCTCACCGGGGTAGATACGCAGTATTTT
CASSLTGVDTQYF
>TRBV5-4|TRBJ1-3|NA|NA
TGTGCCAGCAGCTTCGCCGACGGACTCTCTGGAAACACCATATATTTT
CASSFADGLSGNTIYF
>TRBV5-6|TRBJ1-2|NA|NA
TGTGCCAGCAGCCTGGACACCTATGGCTACACCTTC
CASSLDTYGYTF
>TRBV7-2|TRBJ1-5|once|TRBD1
TGTGCCAGCAGCTTAGTACAGGGGGCAAACCAGCCCCAGCATTTT
CASSLVQGANQPQHF
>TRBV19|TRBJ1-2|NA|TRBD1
TGTGCCAGTTCGACCCCGGGACAGTACTATGGCTACACCTTC
CASSTPGQYYGYTF
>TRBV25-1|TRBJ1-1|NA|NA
TGTGCCAGCAGTAAAACGGGGGAAGGGACTGAAGCTTTCTTT
CASSKTGEGTEAFF
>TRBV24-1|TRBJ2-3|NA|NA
TGTGCCACCAGTGAGGGGCAGGGCCGCACAGATACGCAGTATTTT
CATSEGQGRTDTQYF
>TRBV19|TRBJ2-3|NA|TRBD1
TGTGCCAGTAGACCAGACAGGGGAGTCGCTAGCACAGATACGCAGTATTTT
CASRPDRGVASTDTQYF
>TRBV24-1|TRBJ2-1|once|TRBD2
TGTGCCACCAGTCTACCGGGACTATCCATTAATGAGCAGTTCTTC
CATSLPGLSINEQFF
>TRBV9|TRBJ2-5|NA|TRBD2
TGTGCCAGCAGCGGACCTAGCGGGGGGGCCGTAGAGACCCAGTACTTC
CASSGPSGGAVETQYF
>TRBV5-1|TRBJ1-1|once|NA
TGCGCCAGCAGCTTGGAGGTGGGGAGAGGGGAGGGCACTGAAGCTTTCTTT
CASSLEVGRGEGTEAFF
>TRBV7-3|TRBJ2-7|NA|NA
TGTGCCAGCAGCTTAATGGCAGGGCGGGAGCAGTACTTC
CASSLMAGREQYF
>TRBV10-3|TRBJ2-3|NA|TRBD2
TGTGCCATCGCTCTAGCGGAAACTAGCACAGATACGCAGTATTTT
CAIALAETSTDTQYF
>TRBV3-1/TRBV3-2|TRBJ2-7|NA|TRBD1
TGTGCCAGCAGCGGAACAGGGGTTACCTACGAGCAGTACTTC
CASSGTGVTYEQYF